The entry that follows covers one T cell receptor beta chain sequence. TCRdb analysed the reads with MiXCR anew, one entry per CDR3 protein. The repertoire holds about 300,000 distinct CDR3 sequences, with around 9.6% as singletons. Germline V gene sequence: CDR1 SGHTA, CDR2 FQGNSA. This CDR3 comprises 16 residues. Unmatched junction bases numbered 4, after V lost 1 base and J lost 2 bases. This sample was included in a study of T cell repertoires in cytomegalovirus infection. The overall study: Both a matching HLA type and CMV infection were indicated by public TCR beta signatures.

V gene TRBV7-2 combines with J gene TRBJ1-5; 8 positions agree with TRBD1. The clonotype was recovered from a human donor in good health (CMV status not recorded). Some clones in this sample may be carry-over from other donors' samples. The sequenced sample consisted of PBMCs. The DNA of the CDR3 is TGTGCCAGCAGCTTAGAATCAGGGGGCGGCAATCAGCCCCAGCATTTT. This encodes CASSLESGGGNQPQHF.